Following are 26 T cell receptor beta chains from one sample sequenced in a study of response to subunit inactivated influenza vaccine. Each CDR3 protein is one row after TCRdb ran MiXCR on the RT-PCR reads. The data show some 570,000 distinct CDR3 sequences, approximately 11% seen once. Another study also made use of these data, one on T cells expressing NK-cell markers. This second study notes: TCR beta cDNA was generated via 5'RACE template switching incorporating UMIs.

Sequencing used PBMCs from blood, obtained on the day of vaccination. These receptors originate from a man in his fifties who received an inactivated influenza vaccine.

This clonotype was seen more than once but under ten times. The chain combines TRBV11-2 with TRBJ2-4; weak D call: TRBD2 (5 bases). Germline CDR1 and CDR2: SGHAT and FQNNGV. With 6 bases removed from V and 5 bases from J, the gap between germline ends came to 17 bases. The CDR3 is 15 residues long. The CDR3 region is CASSNAFGLENIQYF. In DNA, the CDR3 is TGTGCCAGCAGTAACGCCTTCGGACTGGAAAACATTCAGTACTTC.

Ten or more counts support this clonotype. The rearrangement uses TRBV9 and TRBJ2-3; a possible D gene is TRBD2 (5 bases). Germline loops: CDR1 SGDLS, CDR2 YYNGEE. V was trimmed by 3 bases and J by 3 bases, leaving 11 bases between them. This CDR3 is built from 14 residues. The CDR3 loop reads CASSAERLTDTQYF. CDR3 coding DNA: TGTGCCAGCAGCGCTGAGCGGTTGACAGATACGCAGTATTTT. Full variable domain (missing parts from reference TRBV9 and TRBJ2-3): DSGVTQTPKHLITATGQRVTLRCSPRSGDLSVYWYQQSLDQGLQFLIQYYNGEERAKGNILERFSAQQFPDLHSELNLSSLELGDSALYFCASSAERLTDTQYFGPGTRLTVL.

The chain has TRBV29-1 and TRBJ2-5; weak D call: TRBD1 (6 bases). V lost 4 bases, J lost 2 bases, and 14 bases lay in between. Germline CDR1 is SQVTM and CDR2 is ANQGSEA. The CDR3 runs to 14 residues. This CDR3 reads CSVAYQDRQETQYF. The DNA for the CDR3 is TGCAGCGTTGCCTACCAAGACAGGCAAGAGACCCAGTACTTC.

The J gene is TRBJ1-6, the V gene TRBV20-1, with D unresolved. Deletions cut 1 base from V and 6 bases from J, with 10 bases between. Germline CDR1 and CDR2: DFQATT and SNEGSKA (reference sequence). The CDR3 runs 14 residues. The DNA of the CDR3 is TGCAGTGCTAGAGCTCGGGCAGTTAATTCACCCCTCCACTTT. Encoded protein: CSARARAVNSPLHF.

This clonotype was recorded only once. The CDR3 DNA reads TGTGCCAGCACCGACCCGCTAACCTCTGGGGCCAACGTCCTGACTTTC. It specifies CASTDPLTSGANVLTF. This sequence joins TRBV6-2 or TRBV6-3 and TRBJ2-6, with D unresolved. The CDR3 loop spans 16 amino acids. Germline V CDR1 and CDR2: MNHEY, SVGEGT. V was clipped by 7 bases and J by 0 bases, with 13 bases between them.

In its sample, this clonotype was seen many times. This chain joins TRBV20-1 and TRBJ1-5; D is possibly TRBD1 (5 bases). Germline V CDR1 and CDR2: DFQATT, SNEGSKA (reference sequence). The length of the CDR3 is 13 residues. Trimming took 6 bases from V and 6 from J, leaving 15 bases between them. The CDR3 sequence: CSASGRATQPQHF. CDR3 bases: TGCAGTGCGTCGGGCAGGGCGACTCAGCCCCAGCATTTT.

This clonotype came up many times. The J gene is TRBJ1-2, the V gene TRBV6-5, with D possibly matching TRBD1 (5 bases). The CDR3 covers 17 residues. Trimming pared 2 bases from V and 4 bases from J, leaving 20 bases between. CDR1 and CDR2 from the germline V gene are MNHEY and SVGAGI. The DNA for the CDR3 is TGTGCCAGCAGTTACGCAATGACAGCCCGGCGTATCTATGGCTACACCTTC. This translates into CASSYAMTARRIYGYTF.

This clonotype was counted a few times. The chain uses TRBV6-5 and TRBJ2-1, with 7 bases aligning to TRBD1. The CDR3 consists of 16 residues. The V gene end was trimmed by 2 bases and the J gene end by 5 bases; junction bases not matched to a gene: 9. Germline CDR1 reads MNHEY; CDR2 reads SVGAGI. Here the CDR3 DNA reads TGTGCCAGCAGTTACCTACTTCGGCAGGGGGACAATGAGCAGTTCTTC. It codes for CASSYLLRQGDNEQFF.

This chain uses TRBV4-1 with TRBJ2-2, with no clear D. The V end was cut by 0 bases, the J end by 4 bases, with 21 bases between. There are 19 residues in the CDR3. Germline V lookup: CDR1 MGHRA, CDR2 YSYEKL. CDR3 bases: TGCGCCAGCAGCCAAGAAGTCGTGGAAATGGGTCGAGGCACCGGGGAGCTGTTTTTT. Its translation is CASSQEVVEMGRGTGELFF.

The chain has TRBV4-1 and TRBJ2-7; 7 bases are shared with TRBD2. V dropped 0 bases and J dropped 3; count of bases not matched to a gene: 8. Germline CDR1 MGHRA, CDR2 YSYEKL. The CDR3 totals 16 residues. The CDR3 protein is CASSQDSSGRDYEQYF. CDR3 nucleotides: TGCGCCAGCAGCCAAGATAGTTCGGGGAGGGACTACGAGCAGTACTTC.

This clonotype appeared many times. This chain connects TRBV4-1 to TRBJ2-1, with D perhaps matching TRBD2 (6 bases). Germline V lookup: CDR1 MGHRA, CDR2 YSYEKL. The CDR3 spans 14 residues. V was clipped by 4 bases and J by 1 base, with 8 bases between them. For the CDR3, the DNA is TGCGCCAGCAGCCCCAGCGGGTCCTACAATGAGCAGTTCTTC. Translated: CASSPSGSYNEQFF.

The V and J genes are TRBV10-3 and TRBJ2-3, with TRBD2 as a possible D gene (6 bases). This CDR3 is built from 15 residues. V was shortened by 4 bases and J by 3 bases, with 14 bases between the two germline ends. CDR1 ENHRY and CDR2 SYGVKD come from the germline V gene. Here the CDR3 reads CAISVGAEGTDTQYF. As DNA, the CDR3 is TGTGCCATCAGTGTGGGAGCGGAGGGTACAGATACGCAGTATTTT.

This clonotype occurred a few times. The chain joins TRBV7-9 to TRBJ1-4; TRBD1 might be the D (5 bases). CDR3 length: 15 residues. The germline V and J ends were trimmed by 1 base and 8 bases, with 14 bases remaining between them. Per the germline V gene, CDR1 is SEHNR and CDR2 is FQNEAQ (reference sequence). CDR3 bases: TGTGCCAGCAGCTTAGTGGGACCCAAGGTGGAAAAACTGTTTTTT. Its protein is CASSLVGPKVEKLFF.

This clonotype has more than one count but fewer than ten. The CDR3 sequence: CSARPRSGRAPDTQYF. The CDR3 DNA is TGCAGTGCTAGACCCCGTAGCGGGAGGGCCCCAGATACGCAGTATTTT. The chain is built from TRBV20-1 and TRBJ2-3, with 11 bases matching TRBD2. The CDR3 spans 16 residues. The trim removed 2 bases at V and 4 bases at J, leaving 8 bases unmatched. Per germline, CDR1 DFQATT and CDR2 SNEGSKA (reference sequence).

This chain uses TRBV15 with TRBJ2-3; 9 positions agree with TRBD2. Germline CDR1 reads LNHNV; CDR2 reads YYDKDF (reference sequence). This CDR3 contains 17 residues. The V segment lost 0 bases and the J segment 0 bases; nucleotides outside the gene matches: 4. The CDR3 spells CATSRDLAGTSTDTQYF. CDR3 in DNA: TGTGCCACCAGCAGAGATCTAGCGGGGACTAGCACAGATACGCAGTATTTT.

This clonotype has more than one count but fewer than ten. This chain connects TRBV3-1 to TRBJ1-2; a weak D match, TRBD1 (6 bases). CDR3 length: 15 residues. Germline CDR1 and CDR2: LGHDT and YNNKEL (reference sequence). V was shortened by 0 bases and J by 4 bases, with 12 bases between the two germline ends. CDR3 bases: TGTGCCAGCAGCCAAGAAGGGAGGGGGAGCTATGGCTACACCTTC. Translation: CASSQEGRGSYGYTF.

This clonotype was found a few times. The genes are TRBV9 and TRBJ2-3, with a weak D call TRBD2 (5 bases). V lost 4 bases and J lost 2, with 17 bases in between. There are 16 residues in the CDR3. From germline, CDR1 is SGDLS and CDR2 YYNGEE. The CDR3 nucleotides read TGTGCCAGCAGCACAAGTGAGCGGTGGGACACAGATACGCAGTATTTT. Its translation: CASSTSERWDTDTQYF. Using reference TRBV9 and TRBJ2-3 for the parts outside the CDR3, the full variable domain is DSGVTQTPKHLITATGQRVTLRCSPRSGDLSVYWYQQSLDQGLQFLIQYYNGEERAKGNILERFSAQQFPDLHSELNLSSLELGDSALYFCASSTSERWDTDTQYFGPGTRLTVL.

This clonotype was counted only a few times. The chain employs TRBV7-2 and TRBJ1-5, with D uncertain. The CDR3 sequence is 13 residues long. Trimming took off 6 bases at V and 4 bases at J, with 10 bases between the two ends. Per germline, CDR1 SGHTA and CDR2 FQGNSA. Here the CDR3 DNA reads TGTGCCAGCAGTCTCTCGTATAATCAGCCCCAGCATTTT. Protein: CASSLSYNQPQHF.

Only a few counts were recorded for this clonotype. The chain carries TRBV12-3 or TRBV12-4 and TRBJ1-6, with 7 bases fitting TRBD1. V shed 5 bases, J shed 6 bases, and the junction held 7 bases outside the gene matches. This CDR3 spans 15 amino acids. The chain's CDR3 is CASSHRQGGNSPLHF. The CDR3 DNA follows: TGTGCCAGCAGTCACCGACAGGGAGGTAATTCACCCCTCCACTTT.

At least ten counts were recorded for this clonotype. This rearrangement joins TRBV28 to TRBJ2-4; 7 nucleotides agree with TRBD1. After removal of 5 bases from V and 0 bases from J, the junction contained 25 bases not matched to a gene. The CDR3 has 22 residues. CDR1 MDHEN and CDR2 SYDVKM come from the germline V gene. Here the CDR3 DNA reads TGTGCCAGCAGTGGGCGCAGGACAGGTCGCATCCGGCAAATCCTAGCCAAAAACATTCAGTACTTC. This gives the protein CASSGRRTGRIRQILAKNIQYF.

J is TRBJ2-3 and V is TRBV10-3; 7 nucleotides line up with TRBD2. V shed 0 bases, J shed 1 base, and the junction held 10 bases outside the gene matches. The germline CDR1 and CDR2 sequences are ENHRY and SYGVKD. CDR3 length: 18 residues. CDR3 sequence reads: CAISESRRLAVRTDTQYF. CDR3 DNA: TGTGCCATCAGTGAGTCGAGGAGACTAGCCGTTCGCACAGATACGCAGTATTTT.

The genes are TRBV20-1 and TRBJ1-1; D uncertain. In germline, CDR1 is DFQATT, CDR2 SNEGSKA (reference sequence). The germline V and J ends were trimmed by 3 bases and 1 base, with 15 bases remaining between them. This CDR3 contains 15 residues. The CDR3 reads CSARVAVYPNTEAFF. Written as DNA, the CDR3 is TGCAGTGCTAGGGTAGCGGTTTATCCGAACACTGAAGCTTTCTTT.

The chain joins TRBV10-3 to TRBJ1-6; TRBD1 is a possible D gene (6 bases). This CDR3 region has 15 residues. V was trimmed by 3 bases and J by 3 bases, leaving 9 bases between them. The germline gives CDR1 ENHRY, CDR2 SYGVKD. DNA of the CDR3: TGTGCCATCAGTGACACAGGGTTCTATAATTCACCCCTCCACTTT. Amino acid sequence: CAISDTGFYNSPLHF.

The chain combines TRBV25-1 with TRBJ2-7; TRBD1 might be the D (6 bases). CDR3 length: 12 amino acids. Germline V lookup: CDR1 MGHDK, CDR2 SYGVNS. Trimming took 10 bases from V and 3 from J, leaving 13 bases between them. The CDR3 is CATTGHFYEQYF. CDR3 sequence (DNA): TGTGCCACTACGGGACACTTCTACGAGCAGTACTTC.

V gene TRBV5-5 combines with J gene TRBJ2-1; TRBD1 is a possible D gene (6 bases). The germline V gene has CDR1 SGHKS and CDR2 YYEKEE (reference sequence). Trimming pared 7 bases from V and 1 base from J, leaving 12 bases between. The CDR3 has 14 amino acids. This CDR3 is CASGFRGSYNEQFF. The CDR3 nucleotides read TGTGCCAGCGGATTCAGGGGTTCCTACAATGAGCAGTTCTTC.

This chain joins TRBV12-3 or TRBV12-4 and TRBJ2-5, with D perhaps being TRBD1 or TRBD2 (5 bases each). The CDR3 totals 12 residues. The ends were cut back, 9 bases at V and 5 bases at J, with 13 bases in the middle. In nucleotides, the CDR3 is TGTGCCAGTCAAAGGGGCGGGGAGACCCAGTACTTC. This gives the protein CASQRGGETQYF.